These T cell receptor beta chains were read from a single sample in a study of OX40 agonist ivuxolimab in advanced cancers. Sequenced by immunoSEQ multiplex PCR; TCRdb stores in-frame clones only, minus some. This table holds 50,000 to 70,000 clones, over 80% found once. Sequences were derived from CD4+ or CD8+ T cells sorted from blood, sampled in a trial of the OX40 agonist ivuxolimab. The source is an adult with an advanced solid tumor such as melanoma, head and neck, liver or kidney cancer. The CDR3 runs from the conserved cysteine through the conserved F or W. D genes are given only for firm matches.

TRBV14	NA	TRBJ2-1	TGTGCCAGCAGCCAAACGGGACTTTTCCCATACAATGAGCAGTTCTTC	CASSQTGLFPYNEQFF
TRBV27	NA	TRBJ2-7	TGTGCCAGCAGTAGTGCCCTACAGTACCCTTCTCTCGAGCAGTACTTC	CASSSALQYPSLEQYF
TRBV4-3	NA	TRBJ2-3	TGCGCCAGCAGCCAGAGGGACGTAGGCACAGATACGCAGTATTTT	CASSQRDVGTDTQYF
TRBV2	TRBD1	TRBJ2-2	TGTGCCAGCAGTGGGGGACAGGTATCGCCCGGGGAGCTGTTTTTT	CASSGGQVSPGELFF
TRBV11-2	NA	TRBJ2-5	TGTGCCAGCAGCTCTAGGGGTGGAACCCAGTACTTC	CASSSRGGTQYF
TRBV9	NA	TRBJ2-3	TGTGCCAGCAGCGCCCAGAGTACGGATACGCAGTATTTT	CASSAQSTDTQYF
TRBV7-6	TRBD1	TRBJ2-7	TGTGCCAGCAGCGAGACAGGGGTGCTTCGCGAGCAGTACTTC	CASSETGVLREQYF
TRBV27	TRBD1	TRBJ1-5	TGTGCCAGCAGTTTCCGAAGACAGGGAAATCAGTTCGAGGATCAGCCCCAGCATTTT	CASSFRRQGNQFEDQPQHF
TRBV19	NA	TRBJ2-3	TGTGCCAGTAGTGAATTGGGACACCAAGGGTACACAGATACGCAGTATTTT	CASSELGHQGYTDTQYF
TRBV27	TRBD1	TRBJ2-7	TGTGCCAGCAGTATAAGGACAGGGGACTTCTACGAGCAGTACTTC	CASSIRTGDFYEQYF